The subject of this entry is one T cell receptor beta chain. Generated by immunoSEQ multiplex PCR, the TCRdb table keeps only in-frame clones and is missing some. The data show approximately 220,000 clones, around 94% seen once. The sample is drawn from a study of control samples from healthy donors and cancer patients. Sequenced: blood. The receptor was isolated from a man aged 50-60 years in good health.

This chain's CDR3 is CASSLDRGKGYEQYF. The CDR3 nucleotides are TGTGCCAGCAGTTTGGACAGGGGAAAAGGATACGAGCAGTACTTC. The V gene is TRBV6-5, the J gene TRBJ2-7, with 9 positions matching TRBD1. CDR1 is MNHEY and CDR2 is SVGAGI in the germline V gene. This CDR3 region has 15 residues. V dropped 4 bases and J dropped 4; count of bases not matched to a gene: 8.